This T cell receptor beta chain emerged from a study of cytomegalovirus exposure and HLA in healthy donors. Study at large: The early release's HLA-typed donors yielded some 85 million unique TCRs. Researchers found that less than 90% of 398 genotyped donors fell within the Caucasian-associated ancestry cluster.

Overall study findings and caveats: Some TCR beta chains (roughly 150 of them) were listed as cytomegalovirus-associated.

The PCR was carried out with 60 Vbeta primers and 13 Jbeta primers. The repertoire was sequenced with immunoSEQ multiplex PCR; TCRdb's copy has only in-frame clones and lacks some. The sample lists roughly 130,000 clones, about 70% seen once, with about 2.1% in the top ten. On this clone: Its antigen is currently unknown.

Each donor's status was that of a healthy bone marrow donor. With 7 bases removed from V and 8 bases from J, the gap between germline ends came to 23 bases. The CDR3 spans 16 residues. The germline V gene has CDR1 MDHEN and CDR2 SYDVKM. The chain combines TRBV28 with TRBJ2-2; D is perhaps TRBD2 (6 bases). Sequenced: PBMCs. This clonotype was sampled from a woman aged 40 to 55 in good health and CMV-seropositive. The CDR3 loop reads CASNMPGLGGGGELFF. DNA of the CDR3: TGTGCCAGCAATATGCCGGGACTCGGAGGTGGGGGGGAGCTGTTTTTT. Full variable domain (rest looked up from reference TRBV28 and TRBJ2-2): DVKVTQSSRYLVKRTGEKVFLECVQDMDHENMFWYRQDPGLGLRLIYFSYDVKMKEKGDIPEGYSVSREKKERFSLILESASTNQTSMYLCASNMPGLGGGGELFFGEGSRLTVL.